Sequencing of this T cell receptor beta chain was carried out in a study of regulatory T cells in long-lasting Graves disease. Study observations and caveats: Small numbers of samples may have cut accuracy.

The CDR3 consists of 13 residues. Germline assignment: CDR1 KGHDR and CDR2 SFDVKD. V was shortened by 5 bases and J by 5 bases, with 12 bases between the two germline ends. Documented time point: newly diagnosed GD, antithyroid drugs for less than 3 months. With RNA extracted from PBMCs as input, the TCR library was made. Many counts were recorded for this clonotype. As yet, its antigen is unknown. The TCR beta library used iRepertoire HTBI primers with Arm-PCR amplification of CDR3. In TCRdb, the multiplex PCR reads were re-called with MiXCR into one record per CDR3 protein. This sample carries 400,000 to 500,000 distinct CDR3 sequences, just under 15% of them seen once, and the ten largest clones take 16%. These data also featured in a second study, about T cells in Graves' hyperthyroidism and ophthalmopathy. That study reports: Hyperthyroidism of Graves' type that showed no ophthalmopathy progression within 18 months was stable.

The sequencing used peripheral blood mononuclear cells (PBMCs), collected at new diagnosis, from a patient treated with antithyroid drugs. This TCR was sampled from a woman aged 30 to 39 with Graves disease. The rearrangement joins TRBV24-1 to TRBJ2-7; D is unclear. The CDR3 spells CATSAPSTDEQYF. As DNA, the CDR3 is TGTGCCACCAGTGCTCCTTCGACGGACGAGCAGTACTTC.